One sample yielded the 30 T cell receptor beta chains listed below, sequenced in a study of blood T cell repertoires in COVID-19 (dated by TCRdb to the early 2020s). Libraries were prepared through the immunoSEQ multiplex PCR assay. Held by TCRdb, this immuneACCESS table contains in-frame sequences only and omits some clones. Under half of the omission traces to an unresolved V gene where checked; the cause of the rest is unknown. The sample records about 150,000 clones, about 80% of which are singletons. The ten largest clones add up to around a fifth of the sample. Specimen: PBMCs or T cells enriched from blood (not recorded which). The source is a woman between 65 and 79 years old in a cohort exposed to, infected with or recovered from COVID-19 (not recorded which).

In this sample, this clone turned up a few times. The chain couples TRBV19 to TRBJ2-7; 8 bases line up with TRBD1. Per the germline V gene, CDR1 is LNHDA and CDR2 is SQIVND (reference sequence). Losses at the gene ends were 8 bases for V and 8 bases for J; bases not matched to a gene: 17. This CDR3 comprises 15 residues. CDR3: CASQRGGTGSEKQYF. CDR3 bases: TGTGCCAGTCAAAGGGGTGGGACAGGTAGTGAGAAGCAGTACTTC.

CDR3 loop: CASCTVSYGYTF. In DNA form, the CDR3 reads TGTGCCAGCTGTACAGTAAGCTATGGCTACACCTTC. The chain has TRBV28 and TRBJ1-2, with unresolved D. The CDR3 is 12 residues long. The germline V gene has CDR1 MDHEN and CDR2 SYDVKM. Trimming cost V 8 bases and J 4 bases, with 11 bases left between them.

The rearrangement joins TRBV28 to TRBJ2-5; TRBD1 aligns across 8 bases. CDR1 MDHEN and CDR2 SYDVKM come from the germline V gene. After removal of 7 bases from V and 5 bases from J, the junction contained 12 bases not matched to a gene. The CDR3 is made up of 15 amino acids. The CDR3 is CASIPRTGPVETQYF. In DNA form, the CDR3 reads TGTGCCAGCATCCCAAGGACAGGGCCGGTCGAGACCCAGTACTTC.

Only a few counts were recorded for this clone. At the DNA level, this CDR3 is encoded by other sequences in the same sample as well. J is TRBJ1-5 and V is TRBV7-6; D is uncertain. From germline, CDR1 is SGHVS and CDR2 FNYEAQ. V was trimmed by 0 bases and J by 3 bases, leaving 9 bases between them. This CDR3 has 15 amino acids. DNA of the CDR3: TGTGCCAGCAGCTTAGCGTCAGGACTCAATCAGCCCCAGCATTTT. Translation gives CASSLASGLNQPQHF.

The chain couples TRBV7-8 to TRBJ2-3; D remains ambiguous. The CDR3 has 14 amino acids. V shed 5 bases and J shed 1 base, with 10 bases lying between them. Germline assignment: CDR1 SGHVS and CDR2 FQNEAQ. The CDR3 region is CASSHRWGTDTQYF. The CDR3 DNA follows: TGTGCCAGCAGCCACAGATGGGGCACAGATACGCAGTATTTT.

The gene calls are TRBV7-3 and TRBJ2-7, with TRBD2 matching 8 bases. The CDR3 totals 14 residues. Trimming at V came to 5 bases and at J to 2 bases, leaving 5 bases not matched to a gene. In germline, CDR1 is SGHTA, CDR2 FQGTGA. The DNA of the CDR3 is TGTGCCAGCAGCGTTGCGGGGGGTACCTACGAGCAGTACTTC. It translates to CASSVAGGTYEQYF. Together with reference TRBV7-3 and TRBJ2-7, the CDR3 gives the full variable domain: GAGVSQTPSNKVTEKGKYVELRCDPISGHTALYWYRQSLGQGPEFLIYFQGTGAADDSGLPNDRFFAVRPEGSVSTLKIQRTERGDSAVYLCASSVAGGTYEQYFGPGTRLTVT.

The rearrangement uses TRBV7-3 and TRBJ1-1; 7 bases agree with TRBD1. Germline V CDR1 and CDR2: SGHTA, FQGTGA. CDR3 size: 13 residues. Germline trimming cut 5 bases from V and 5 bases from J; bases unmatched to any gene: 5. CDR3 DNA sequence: TGTGCCAGCAGCACAGACAGGGATACTGAAGCTTTCTTT. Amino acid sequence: CASSTDRDTEAFF.

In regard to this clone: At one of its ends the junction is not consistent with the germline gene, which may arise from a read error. CDR3 nucleotides: TGTGCCAGCAGTCTATGGGGGACAGGTCTTATGGGATCGCCGGAAAAACTGTTTTTT. It codes for CASSLWGTGLMGSPEKLFF. This chain uses TRBV28 with TRBJ1-4; 8 positions agree with TRBD1. Germline V gives CDR1 MDHEN, CDR2 SYDVKM. CDR3 length: 19 amino acids.

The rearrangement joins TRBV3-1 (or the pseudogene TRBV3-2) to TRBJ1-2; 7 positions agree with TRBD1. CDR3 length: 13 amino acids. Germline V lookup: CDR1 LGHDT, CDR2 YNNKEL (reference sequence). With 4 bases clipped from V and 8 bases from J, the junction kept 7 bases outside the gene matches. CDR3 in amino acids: CASSPGQLRGYTF. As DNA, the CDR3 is TGTGCCAGCAGCCCGGGACAGCTTCGGGGCTACACCTTC.

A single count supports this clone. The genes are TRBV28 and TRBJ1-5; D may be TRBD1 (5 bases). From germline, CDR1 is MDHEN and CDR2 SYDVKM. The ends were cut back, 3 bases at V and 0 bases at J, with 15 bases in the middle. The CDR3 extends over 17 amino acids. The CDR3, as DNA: TGTGCCAGCAGTTTGGCTGGGGGAGGGGATAGCAATCAGCCCCAGCATTTT. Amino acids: CASSLAGGGDSNQPQHF.

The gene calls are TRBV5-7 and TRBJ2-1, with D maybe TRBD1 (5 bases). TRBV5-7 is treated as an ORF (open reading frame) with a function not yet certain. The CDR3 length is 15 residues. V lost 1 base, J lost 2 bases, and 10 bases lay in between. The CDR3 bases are TGTGCCAGCAGCTTGTACAGGTCGCCCTACAATGAGCAGTTCTTC. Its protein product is CASSLYRSPYNEQFF.

The CDR3 sequence: CASRTGDSGNTIYF. For the CDR3, the DNA is TGTGCCAGCAGGACAGGGGACTCTGGAAACACCATATATTTT. The chain recombines TRBV9 with TRBJ1-3, with 8 bases lining up with TRBD1. Germline values: CDR1 SGDLS, CDR2 YYNGEE. V was pared by 5 bases and J by 0 bases, with 1 base of the junction left unmatched. The CDR3 loop spans 14 amino acids.

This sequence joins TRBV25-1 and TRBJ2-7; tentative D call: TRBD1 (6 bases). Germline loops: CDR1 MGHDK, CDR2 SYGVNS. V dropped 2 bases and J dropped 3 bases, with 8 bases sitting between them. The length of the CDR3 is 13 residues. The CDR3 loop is CASSEGRGYEQYF. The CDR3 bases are TGTGCCAGCAGTGAAGGCAGGGGCTACGAGCAGTACTTC.

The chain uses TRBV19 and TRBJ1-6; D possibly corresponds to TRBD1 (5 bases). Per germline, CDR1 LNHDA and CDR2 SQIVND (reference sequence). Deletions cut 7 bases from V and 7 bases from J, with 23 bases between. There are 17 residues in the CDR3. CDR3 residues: CASTMSPGATENSPLHF. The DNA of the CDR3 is TGTGCCAGTACCATGTCCCCGGGAGCGACAGAGAATTCACCCCTCCACTTT.

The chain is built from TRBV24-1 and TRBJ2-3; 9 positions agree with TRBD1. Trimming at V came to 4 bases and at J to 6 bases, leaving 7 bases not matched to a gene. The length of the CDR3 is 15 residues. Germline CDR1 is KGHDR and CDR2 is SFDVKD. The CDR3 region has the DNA TGTGCCACCAGTGACCCCACAGGGGGCCGGGATACGCAGTATTTT. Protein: CATSDPTGGRDTQYF.

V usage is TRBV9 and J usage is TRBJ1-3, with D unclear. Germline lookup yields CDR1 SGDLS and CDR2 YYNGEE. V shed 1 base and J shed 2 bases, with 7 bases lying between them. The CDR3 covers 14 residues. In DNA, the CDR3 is TGTGCCAGCAGCGTAATGGGCGCTGGAAACACCATATATTTT. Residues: CASSVMGAGNTIYF.

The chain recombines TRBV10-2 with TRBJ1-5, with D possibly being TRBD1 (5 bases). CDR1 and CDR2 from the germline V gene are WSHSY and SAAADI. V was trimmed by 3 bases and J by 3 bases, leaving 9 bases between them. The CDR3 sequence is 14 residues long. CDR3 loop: CASSDRAINQPQHF. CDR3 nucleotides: TGCGCCAGCAGTGACAGGGCCATCAATCAGCCCCAGCATTTT.

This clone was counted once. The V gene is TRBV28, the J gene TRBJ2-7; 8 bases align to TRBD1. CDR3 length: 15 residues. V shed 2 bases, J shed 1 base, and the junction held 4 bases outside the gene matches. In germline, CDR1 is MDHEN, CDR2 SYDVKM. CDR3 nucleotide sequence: TGTGCCAGCAGTTTACAGGGGGCGAGGTCCTACGAGCAGTACTTC. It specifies CASSLQGARSYEQYF.

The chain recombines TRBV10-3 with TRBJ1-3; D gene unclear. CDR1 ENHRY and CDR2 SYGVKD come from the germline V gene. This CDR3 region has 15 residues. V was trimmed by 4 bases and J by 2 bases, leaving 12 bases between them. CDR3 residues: CAISAVERAGNTIYF. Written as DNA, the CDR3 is TGTGCCATCAGTGCCGTGGAGCGGGCTGGAAACACCATATATTTT.

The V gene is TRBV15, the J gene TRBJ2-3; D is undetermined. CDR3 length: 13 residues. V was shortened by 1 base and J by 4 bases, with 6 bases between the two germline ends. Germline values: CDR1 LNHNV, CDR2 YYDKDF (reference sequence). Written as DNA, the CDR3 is TGTGCCACCAGCAGAGGGCCTGCAGATACGCAGTATTTT. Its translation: CATSRGPADTQYF.

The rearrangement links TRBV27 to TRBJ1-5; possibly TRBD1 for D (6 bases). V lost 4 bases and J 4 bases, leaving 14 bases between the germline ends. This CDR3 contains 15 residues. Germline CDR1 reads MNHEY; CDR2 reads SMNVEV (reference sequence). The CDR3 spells CASSSLQGGNQPQHF. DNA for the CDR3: TGTGCCAGCAGTTCCTTACAGGGAGGGAATCAGCCCCAGCATTTT.

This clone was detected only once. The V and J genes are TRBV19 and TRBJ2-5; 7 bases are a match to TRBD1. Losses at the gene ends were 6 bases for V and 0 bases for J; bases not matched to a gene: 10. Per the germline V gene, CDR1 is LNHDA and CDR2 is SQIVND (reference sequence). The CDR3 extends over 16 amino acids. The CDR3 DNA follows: TGTGCCAGTAGCAACAGACAGGGATCGTACCAAGAGACCCAGTACTTC. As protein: CASSNRQGSYQETQYF.

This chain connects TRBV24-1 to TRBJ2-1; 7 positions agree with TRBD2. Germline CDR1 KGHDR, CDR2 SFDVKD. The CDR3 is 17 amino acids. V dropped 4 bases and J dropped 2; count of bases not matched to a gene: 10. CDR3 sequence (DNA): TGTGCCACCAGTGACCCTACTAGCGCGAGCCCCTACAATGAGCAGTTCTTC. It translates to CATSDPTSASPYNEQFF.

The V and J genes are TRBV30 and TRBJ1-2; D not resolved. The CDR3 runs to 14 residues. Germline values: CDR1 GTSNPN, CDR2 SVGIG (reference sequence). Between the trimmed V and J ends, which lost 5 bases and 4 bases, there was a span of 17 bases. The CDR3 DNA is TGTGCCTGGTCAGGAGGCCCAGGAGCCTATGGCTACACCTTC. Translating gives CAWSGGPGAYGYTF. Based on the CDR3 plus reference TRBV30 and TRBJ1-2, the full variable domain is SQTIHQWPATLVQPVGSPLSLECTVEGTSNPNLYWYRQAAGRGLQLLFYSVGIGQISSEVPQNLSASRPQDRQFILSSKKLLLSDSGFYLCAWSGGPGAYGYTFGSGTRLTVV.

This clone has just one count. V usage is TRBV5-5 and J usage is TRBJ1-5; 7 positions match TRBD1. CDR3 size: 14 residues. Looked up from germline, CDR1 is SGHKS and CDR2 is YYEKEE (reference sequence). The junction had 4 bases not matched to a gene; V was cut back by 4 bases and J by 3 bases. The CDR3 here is CASSLGQDNQPQHF. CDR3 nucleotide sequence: TGTGCCAGCAGCCTAGGACAGGACAATCAGCCCCAGCATTTT.

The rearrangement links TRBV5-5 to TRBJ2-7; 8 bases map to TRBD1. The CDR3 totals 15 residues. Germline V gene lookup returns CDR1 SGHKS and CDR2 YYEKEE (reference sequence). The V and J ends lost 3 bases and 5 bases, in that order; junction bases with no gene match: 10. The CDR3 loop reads CASSWTGFSFDEQYF. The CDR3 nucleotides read TGTGCCAGCAGCTGGACAGGGTTTAGTTTTGACGAGCAGTACTTC.

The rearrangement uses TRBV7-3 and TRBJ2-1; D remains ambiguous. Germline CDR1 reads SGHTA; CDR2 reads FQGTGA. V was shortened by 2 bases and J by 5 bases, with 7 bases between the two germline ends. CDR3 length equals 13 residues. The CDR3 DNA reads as TGTGCCAGCAGCTTAGGCCCAAACAATGAGCAGTTCTTC. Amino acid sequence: CASSLGPNNEQFF.

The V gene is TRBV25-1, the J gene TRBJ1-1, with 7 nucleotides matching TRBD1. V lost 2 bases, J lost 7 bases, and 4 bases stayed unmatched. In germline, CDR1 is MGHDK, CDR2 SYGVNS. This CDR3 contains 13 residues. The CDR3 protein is CASSELNRGEAFF. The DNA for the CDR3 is TGTGCCAGCAGTGAACTCAACAGGGGTGAAGCTTTCTTT.

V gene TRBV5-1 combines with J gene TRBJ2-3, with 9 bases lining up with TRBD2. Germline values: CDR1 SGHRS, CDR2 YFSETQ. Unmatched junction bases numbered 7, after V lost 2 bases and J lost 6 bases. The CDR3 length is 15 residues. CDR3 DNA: TGCGCCAGCAGCTTTGGGCTAGCGGGGAGGGATACGCAGTATTTT. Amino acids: CASSFGLAGRDTQYF.

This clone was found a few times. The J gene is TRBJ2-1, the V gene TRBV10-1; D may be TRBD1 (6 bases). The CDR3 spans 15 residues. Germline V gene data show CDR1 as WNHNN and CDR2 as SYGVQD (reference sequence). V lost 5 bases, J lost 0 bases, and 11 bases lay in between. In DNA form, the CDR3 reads TGCGCCAGCAGTCCGACAGGTTTCTCCTACAATGAGCAGTTCTTC. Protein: CASSPTGFSYNEQFF.